This T cell receptor beta chain was documented in a study of blood T cell repertoires in COVID-19 (TCRdb year 2020). About the investigation overall: The collaborator samples originated in the United States, Italy and Spain and spanned the acute and convalescent phases of COVID-19. The prospective study material was composed of cDNA or gDNA derived from T cells, B-cell-depleted T cells, or PBMCs. The dataset comprised deeply sampled blood TCRbeta repertoires from subjects exposed to, actively infected with, or recovered from COVID-19. The repertoires were made available in a free public database intended to serve as a resource for research on the immune response to SARS-CoV-2. Samples came from the ongoing ImmuneRACE study (first 160 participants) plus 1,254 subjects from 6 global collaborators. A de-identified subject ID, COVID-19 status, age in years and sex were almost always included in the sample metadata. Where available, HLA class I and class II types were taken from metadata supplied by the sample provider and were not determined by assay-based typing.

The CDR1 and CDR2 encoded by the germline V gene (reference sequence) are WNHNN and SYGVQD. Spanning cysteine to phenylalanine, the CDR3 consists of 13 amino acids. The sequence is cut down to CDR3 DNA, 39 bases in frame from base 1. The junction carries 7 bases between V and J, which are trimmed by 0 bases and 7 bases respectively. This clone was picked up a small number of times. Its antigen has not been determined. It has no much larger one-base neighbor in the sample; base qualities were not kept. The full study reports these points: How much clinical and demographic metadata was included differed by source and by participant, and the metadata was provided uncurated.

Whole blood was collected in K2EDTA tubes by collaborating institutions according to the institutions' own protocols. Collaborator samples were shipped for TCRbeta analysis as frozen whole blood, isolated PBMCs, or DNA extracted from either sample type. TCRbeta CDR3 regions were amplified from genomic DNA using the immunoSEQ Assay, a bias-controlled multiplex PCR. Concerning the study's data processing: Nucleated cell counts per sample were estimated from amplification of reference gene primers within the assay. To quantify the absolute abundance of each unique TCRbeta CDR3 rearrangement, sequence reads were collapsed and filtered. For each sample, productive Simpson clonality was calculated as the square root of Simpson's diversity index over productive rearrangements. This is the immuneACCESS table as TCRdb keeps it, with only in-frame sequences that have V and J called. A part of the clones is gone; compared with another copy, unresolved V genes explain less than half, and the rest is unexplained. The DNA gave D and trimming, while V, J and clone size come from that table. The sample table contains around 20,000 clones; only one count was recorded for 87% of them. Over 6.5% of the sample lies in the top ten.

The V gene is TRBV10-1 and the J gene is TRBJ1-5; no D segment can be confidently identified. The sequence came from a human donor in a cohort sampled during active COVID-19. The donor label of this sample is uncertain. Sequences were obtained from peripheral blood. This receptor carries the CDR3 CASSESSGQPQHF. The DNA is as follows: TGCGCCAGCAGTGAGTCTTCGGGGCAGCCCCAGCATTTT.